The rows below give T cell receptor beta chains drawn from one sample of a study of type 1 and type 2 diabetes patients. One entry per CDR3 protein results from TCRdb running MiXCR on the multiplex PCR reads. Of 270,000 or so distinct CDR3 sequences detected, roughly 44% appear once; the ten largest clones hold 12% to 15%. The sequenced material came from peripheral blood mononuclear cells (PBMCs). The receptors were sampled from a man younger than 35 with type 2 diabetes. The CDR3 runs from the conserved cysteine through the conserved F or W. D genes are given only for firm matches. For some rows the clone size is stated as once, few or many, or as a class when expanded; others skip it.

j_call,v_call,clone_size,d_call,cdr3_nt,cdr3_aa
TRBJ1-6,TRBV13,NA,NA,TGTGCCAGCAGCTTAGCAGGAGTGAATAATCCACCCCTCCACTTT,CASSLAGVNNPPLHF
TRBJ1-6,TRBV11-2,many,NA,TGTGCCAGCAGCTTAAGATCGGGGCGGAGGAATTCACCCCTCCACTTT,CASSLRSGRRNSPLHF
TRBJ1-2,TRBV19,few,TRBD1,TGTGCCAGTAACCGCGATCGGGACAGGGATTTTGGGGTCGACGGCTACACCTTC,CASNRDRDRDFGVDGYTF
TRBJ1-4,TRBV28,few,TRBD1,TGTGCCAGCAGTCATCCGGGACAGGGCCTAAATGAAAAACTGTTTTTT,CASSHPGQGLNEKLFF
TRBJ2-3,TRBV30,NA,NA,TGTGGGATTCGCACAGATACGCAGTATTTT,CGIRTDTQYF
TRBJ1-6,TRBV6-5,NA,TRBD1,TGTGCCAGCAGTTACGCGCGACAGGGGGATTCACCCCTCCACTTT,CASSYARQGDSPLHF
TRBJ2-3,TRBV19,NA,NA,TGTGCCAGCGCCCGAGTGGGAGATACGCAGTATTTT,CASARVGDTQYF
TRBJ1-1,TRBV25-1,NA,NA,TGTGCCAGCATTTTCGGTCCTGAAGCTTTCTTT,CASIFGPEAFF
TRBJ1-2,TRBV7-8,few,NA,TGTGCCAGCAGCTTAAATAGAGTCGGACAGAACTATGGCTACACCTTC,CASSLNRVGQNYGYTF
TRBJ2-7,TRBV4-3,NA,NA,TGCGCCAGCAGATACGCTTTAACATCCTCCTACGAGCAGTACTTC,CASRYALTSSYEQYF
TRBJ1-2,TRBV29-1,NA,NA,TGCAGCGTTGATGCCCCGTTGCGGGGTGGCTACACCTTC,CSVDAPLRGGYTF
TRBJ2-3,TRBV2,NA,NA,TGTGCCAGCAGTCCAGGGGACCACACAGATACGCAGTATTTT,CASSPGDHTDTQYF
TRBJ1-1,TRBV20-1,NA,TRBD1,TGCAGTGCCCCGGACAGGGCGGCCGTTTTGGACACTGAAGCTTTCTTT,CSAPDRAAVLDTEAFF
TRBJ2-3,TRBV6-4,NA,TRBD2,TGTGCCAGCAGGATATCCCCGGGACTAGCGCCTTTAGATACGCAGTATTTT,CASRISPGLAPLDTQYF
TRBJ1-1,TRBV7-3,NA,NA,TGTGCCAGCAGCGCTCTTGGGCAGGGGAGTTCTGAAGCTTTCTTT,CASSALGQGSSEAFF
TRBJ2-5,TRBV6-5,NA,TRBD2,TGTGCCAGTAAAACCGGGGGGAGGGAGACCCAGTACTTC,CASKTGGRETQYF
TRBJ2-2,TRBV7-2,NA,NA,TGTGCCAGCAACAAGGACTATTCTCGCGGGGAGCTGTTTTTT,CASNKDYSRGELFF
TRBJ2-7,TRBV19,few,NA,TGTGCCAGTAGCCACACTCCGGACAGTTCCTACGAGCAGTACTTC,CASSHTPDSSYEQYF
TRBJ2-5,TRBV10-2,NA,NA,TGTGCCAGCAGCTCAGGGTTGGAGACCCAGTACTTC,CASSSGLETQYF
TRBJ2-1,TRBV15,few,NA,TGTGCCACCAGCAGAGGAGGGGCCCGGGATGAGCAGTTCTTC,CATSRGGARDEQFF
TRBJ2-3,TRBV7-8,NA,TRBD1,TGTGCCAGCAAGACAGGGGGCCATACTGGGGATACGCAGTATTTT,CASKTGGHTGDTQYF
TRBJ1-1,TRBV7-2,few,TRBD1,TGTGCCAGCAGCTCGACAGGGGGCTTTACGTCTGAAGCTTTCTTT,CASSSTGGFTSEAFF
TRBJ1-6,TRBV2,many,NA,TGTGCCAGCAGTGTTGAGGTCAGCTCCTATAATTCACCCCTCCACTTT,CASSVEVSSYNSPLHF
TRBJ2-7,TRBV10-2,NA,NA,TGCGCCAGCAGTGAGTCCCCCTACGAGCAGTACTTC,CASSESPYEQYF
TRBJ2-1,TRBV15,few,NA,TGTGCCACCGACCCGGACTATACCTTCGGTGAGCAGTTCTTC,CATDPDYTFGEQFF
TRBJ2-7,TRBV7-8,once,NA,TGTGCCAGCAGTACCGGGACGCCTGCGGGCGAGCAGTACTTC,CASSTGTPAGEQYF
TRBJ2-2,TRBV20-1,NA,TRBD2,TGCAGTGCTCAGATAGCGGGAGCGAGGACCGGGGAGCTGTTTTTT,CSAQIAGARTGELFF
TRBJ2-5,TRBV20-1,NA,NA,TGCAGTGCCTTACACCAGTTTTCCCAGTACTTC,CSALHQFSQYF
TRBJ2-7,TRBV7-2,NA,TRBD2,TGTGCCAGCAGCCCGGGACTAGCGGGACTTGGGCAGTACTTC,CASSPGLAGLGQYF
TRBJ2-3,TRBV20-1,NA,TRBD1,TGCAGTGCTAGAGACCGGGACAGACACACAGATACGCAGTATTTT,CSARDRDRHTDTQYF
TRBJ2-1,TRBV7-3,NA,NA,TGTGCCAGCAGCTTGACACCAACCTCAGGGGAGCAGTTCTTC,CASSLTPTSGEQFF
TRBJ2-1,TRBV2,NA,TRBD2,TGTGCCAGCAGTGATCTTAGCGGGAGCCCCAATGAGCAGTTCTTC,CASSDLSGSPNEQFF
TRBJ2-3,TRBV5-1,NA,TRBD2,TGCGCCAGTCTCCCGGGGCGGGGGGGCACAGATACGCAGTATTTT,CASLPGRGGTDTQYF
TRBJ2-1,TRBV7-3,NA,NA,TGTGCCAGCAGTCGACTGGGTTTTACCAATGAGCAGTTCTTC,CASSRLGFTNEQFF
TRBJ1-5,TRBV20-1,few,NA,TGCAGCCTTACCCATCAGGGTAGCAATCAGCCCCAGCATTTT,CSLTHQGSNQPQHF
TRBJ2-1,TRBV27,few,NA,TGTGCCAGCAGTCCCAGTTGGTCCTACAATGAGCAGTTCTTC,CASSPSWSYNEQFF
TRBJ2-3,TRBV4-3,NA,NA,TGCGCCAGCAGCCAAGAGGGGGGGCGGGGCACAGATACGCAGTATTTT,CASSQEGGRGTDTQYF
TRBJ1-4,TRBV4-3,NA,TRBD1,TGCGCCAGCAGCCAAGCCCCGACAGGGCTACGTGAAAAACTGTTTTTT,CASSQAPTGLREKLFF
TRBJ2-3,TRBV10-2,NA,TRBD2,TGCGCCAGCAGTGAGTCCTTAGCGGGAGCGCAGTATTTT,CASSESLAGAQYF
TRBJ2-4,TRBV2,NA,NA,TGTGCCAGCAGTGAAGACCGCATTAACATTCAGTACTTC,CASSEDRINIQYF